Each of the 29 T cell receptor beta chains below was sequenced from the same sample in a study of T cell responses to AZD1222 COVID-19 vaccine. Sequencing was performed with immunoSEQ multiplex PCR; in TCRdb, only in-frame clones are kept and a portion is missing. The data show some 79,000 clones, 80% seen once. Sequencing used peripheral blood, obtained 28 days after the second AZD1222 dose. These receptors were obtained from an adult who received the AZD1222 COVID-19 vaccine.

The chain uses TRBV23-1 and TRBJ1-5, with D unclear. TRBV23-1 is reported as an ORF; its role is uncertain. V lost 0 bases and J 0 bases, leaving 18 bases between the germline ends. The CDR3 extends over 19 amino acids. For the CDR3, the DNA is TGCGCCAGCAGTCAATCGTTGGCCGAGAAAAATTATAGCAATCAGCCCCAGCATTTT. Residues: CASSQSLAEKNYSNQPQHF.

The chain combines TRBV7-8 with TRBJ1-4, with D unresolved. With 5 bases removed from V and 8 bases from J, the gap between germline ends came to 12 bases. Per the germline V gene, CDR1 is SGHVS and CDR2 is FQNEAQ. The CDR3 loop spans 13 amino acids. The CDR3 region is CASSLDYGEKLFF. In nucleotides, the CDR3 is TGTGCCAGCAGCCTTGATTACGGGGAAAAACTGTTTTTT.

The rearrangement links TRBV27 to TRBJ1-2; D perhaps matches TRBD1 (6 bases). Trimming left V 4 bases short and J 5 bases short, with 8 bases between. The CDR3 sequence is 12 residues long. CDR1 and CDR2 from the germline V gene are MNHEY and SMNVEV (reference sequence). This CDR3 reads CASSSTGYGYTF. In DNA form, the CDR3 reads TGTGCCAGCAGTTCCACAGGGTATGGCTACACCTTC.

This chain uses TRBV28 with TRBJ1-5; 9 nucleotides agree with TRBD1. This CDR3 is built from 14 residues. The germline gives CDR1 MDHEN, CDR2 SYDVKM. The trim removed 2 bases at V and 5 bases at J, leaving 1 base unmatched. The CDR3 bases are TGTGCCAGCAGTTTAGGGACAGGGTATCAGCCCCAGCATTTT. Translation gives CASSLGTGYQPQHF.

This clone was counted only a few times. This rearrangement joins TRBV24-1 to TRBJ1-1; D not certain. The length of the CDR3 is 13 residues. In germline, CDR1 is KGHDR, CDR2 SFDVKD. Trimming pared 3 bases from V and 3 bases from J, leaving 7 bases between. The CDR3 DNA is TGTGCCACCAGTGATGGAGGAGACACTGAAGCTTTCTTT. Protein product: CATSDGGDTEAFF.

The chain uses TRBV5-1 and TRBJ2-1, with D perhaps matching TRBD1 (5 bases). CDR1 SGHRS and CDR2 YFSETQ come from the germline V gene. V lost 2 bases and J lost 0, with 12 bases in between. This CDR3 comprises 16 residues. CDR3 sequence reads: CASSLGRTNSYNEQFF. For the CDR3, the DNA is TGCGCCAGCAGCTTAGGACGGACAAACTCCTACAATGAGCAGTTCTTC.

The gene calls are TRBV7-9 and TRBJ2-5; 7 bases fit TRBD1. Trimming removed 5 bases from V and 1 base from J; junction bases left unmatched: 7. The CDR3 has 15 residues. In germline, CDR1 is SEHNR, CDR2 FQNEAQ (reference sequence). The CDR3 region is CASSKPGQPQETQYF. The CDR3 nucleotides read TGTGCCAGCAGCAAGCCGGGACAGCCCCAAGAGACCCAGTACTTC.

Only one count was recorded for this clone. The V and J genes are TRBV5-4 and TRBJ2-7; TRBD2 matches at 13 bases. CDR1 is SGHNT and CDR2 is YYREEE in the germline V gene (reference sequence). V lost 3 bases and J lost 3; bases outside the gene matches: 6. The CDR3 extends over 16 amino acids. CDR3: CASSSGGLAGVYEQYF. As DNA, the CDR3 is TGTGCCAGCAGCTCGGGAGGACTAGCGGGAGTCTACGAGCAGTACTTC.

The chain links TRBV11-2 to TRBJ2-7, with 9 bases aligning to TRBD2. The CDR3 has 13 residues. Germline V gene lookup returns CDR1 SGHAT and CDR2 FQNNGV. Germline trimming cut 5 bases from V and 7 bases from J; bases unmatched to any gene: 6. CDR3: CASSVAGGREQYF. In nucleotides, the CDR3 is TGTGCCAGCAGCGTGGCGGGGGGGAGGGAGCAGTACTTC.

The chain has TRBV28 and TRBJ2-2; TRBD1 matches 10 bases. CDR3 size: 16 residues. V was pared by 7 bases and J by 0 bases, with 5 bases of the junction left unmatched. Germline V gene sequence: CDR1 MDHEN, CDR2 SYDVKM. CDR3 DNA: TGTGCCAGCACTCCGGACAGGGGGACGAACACCGGGGAGCTGTTTTTT. Protein product: CASTPDRGTNTGELFF. The entire variable domain, with the rest obtained from reference TRBV28 and TRBJ2-2, is as follows: DVKVTQSSRYLVKRTGEKVFLECVQDMDHENMFWYRQDPGLGLRLIYFSYDVKMKEKGDIPEGYSVSREKKERFSLILESASTNQTSMYLCASTPDRGTNTGELFFGEGSRLTVL.

V and J are TRBV2 and TRBJ1-1; D uncertain. The V and J ends lost 0 bases and 3 bases respectively, with 8 bases between them. The CDR3 is 14 amino acids. Germline V CDR1 and CDR2: SNHLY, FYNNEI. CDR3 nucleotide sequence: TGTGCCAGCAGTGAAGCACTAGCCTACACTGAAGCTTTCTTT. It yields the protein CASSEALAYTEAFF.

The V gene is TRBV6-2 or TRBV6-3, the J gene TRBJ2-5; possible D gene TRBD1, 5 bases. The CDR3 loop spans 12 amino acids. With 6 bases removed from V and 5 bases from J, the gap between germline ends came to 10 bases. The V gene's germline CDR1 is MNHEY and CDR2 SVGEGT. CDR3: CASSLRGETQYF. The CDR3 region has the DNA TGTGCCAGCAGCCTTAGGGGCGAGACCCAGTACTTC.

This chain joins TRBV28 and TRBJ2-7, with 7 bases fitting TRBD1. The CDR3 covers 13 residues. With V trimmed by 5 bases and J by 2 bases, 3 bases remained unmatched. CDR1 is MDHEN and CDR2 is SYDVKM in the germline V gene. The CDR3 loop is CASSEGQTYEQYF. CDR3 nucleotides: TGTGCCAGCAGTGAGGGACAGACCTACGAGCAGTACTTC.

Relative to its sample, this clone is hyperexpanded. V usage is TRBV27 and J usage is TRBJ2-1; 9 bases fit TRBD1. Germline V gene sequence: CDR1 MNHEY, CDR2 SMNVEV (reference sequence). This CDR3 has 17 residues. The V gene end was trimmed by 5 bases and the J gene end by 5 bases; junction bases not matched to a gene: 13. Here the CDR3 reads CASSPGTGFYLNNEQFF. The CDR3 nucleotides read TGTGCCAGCAGTCCAGGGACAGGGTTTTATCTAAACAATGAGCAGTTCTTC.

This sequence joins TRBV20-1 and TRBJ2-3, with D hard to call. Germline CDR1 is DFQATT and CDR2 is SNEGSKA (reference sequence). V lost 4 bases, J lost 5 bases, and 4 bases lay in between. This CDR3 spans 10 amino acids. CDR3 DNA sequence: TGCAGTGCTACCTTAGATACGCAGTATTTT. Amino acid sequence: CSATLDTQYF.

This clone was observed once. The chain has TRBV6-2 or TRBV6-3 and TRBJ2-7, with D hard to call. Germline V CDR1 and CDR2: MNHEY, SVGEGT. Trimming left V 5 bases short and J 2 bases short, with 4 bases between. This CDR3 comprises 11 residues. The CDR3 spells CASSHTYEQYF. The CDR3 region has the DNA TGTGCCAGCAGTCACACCTACGAGCAGTACTTC.

The genes are TRBV2 and TRBJ1-1; D remains ambiguous. Trimming shortened V by 6 bases and J by 4 bases, and 6 bases separated the two germline ends. The CDR3 runs 11 residues. CDR1 is SNHLY, CDR2 FYNNEI, per germline. The CDR3 region has the DNA TGTGCCAGCAGAGTTGGCACTGAAGCTTTCTTT. Translation gives CASRVGTEAFF.

The chain couples TRBV7-8 to TRBJ2-5; 7 nucleotides align to TRBD2. The CDR3 totals 14 residues. Germline loops: CDR1 SGHVS, CDR2 FQNEAQ. V lost 5 bases to trimming and J lost 1 base; unmatched junction nucleotides: 4. In DNA form, the CDR3 reads TGTGCCAGCAGCCTCCTAGCGGCCCAAGAGACCCAGTACTTC. Residues: CASSLLAAQETQYF.

This clone has only a few counts. The J gene is TRBJ1-2, the V gene TRBV5-5, with TRBD1 identical over 7 bases. This CDR3 has 15 amino acids. The junction had 9 bases not matched to a gene; V was cut back by 4 bases and J by 3 bases. The germline gives CDR1 SGHKS, CDR2 YYEKEE (reference sequence). Written as DNA, the CDR3 is TGTGCCAGCAGCCTAACAGGGGATGGTTACTATGGCTACACCTTC. This sequence encodes CASSLTGDGYYGYTF.

This clone has just a few counts. This chain connects TRBV29-1 to TRBJ2-1; 11 nucleotides align to TRBD2. V lost 3 bases, J lost 7 bases, and 5 bases stayed unmatched. CDR1 is SQVTM, CDR2 ANQGSEA, per germline. This CDR3 is built from 14 residues. The DNA of the CDR3 is TGCAGCGTTGATCTACTAGCGGGGGTAAATGAGCAGTTCTTC. Protein product: CSVDLLAGVNEQFF.

This rearrangement joins TRBV7-2 to TRBJ1-6; D not certain. The germline CDR1 and CDR2 sequences are SGHTA and FQGNSA. The CDR3 consists of 12 residues. The ends were cut back, 5 bases at V and 7 bases at J, with 6 bases in the middle. CDR3 sequence (DNA): TGTGCCAGCAGCCCGGGGAATTCACCCCTCCACTTT. Translating it yields CASSPGNSPLHF.

The chain recombines TRBV7-9 with TRBJ1-5, with a possible D match to TRBD1 (5 bases). The V gene's germline CDR1 is SEHNR and CDR2 FQNEAQ (reference sequence). The CDR3 covers 13 residues. V lost 4 bases, J lost 6 bases, and 10 bases lay in between. CDR3 DNA: TGTGCCAGCAGCTCCGGGGGGATTCAGCCCCAGCATTTT. It yields the protein CASSSGGIQPQHF. Supplemented by reference TRBV7-9 and TRBJ1-5, the full variable domain reads DTGVSQNPRHKITKRGQNVTFRCDPISEHNRLYWYRQTLGQGPEFLTYFQNEAQLEKSRLLSDRFSAERPKGSFSTLEIQRTEQGDSAMYLCASSSGGIQPQHFGDGTRLSIL.

The chain has TRBV4-2 and TRBJ2-5; D is undetermined. Trimming pared 0 bases from V and 2 bases from J, leaving 4 bases between. Germline CDR1 is LGHNA and CDR2 is YNFKEQ. CDR3 size: 13 residues. CDR3 sequence reads: CASSQELQETQYF. The CDR3 DNA reads as TGTGCCAGCAGCCAAGAACTACAAGAGACCCAGTACTTC.

Here the CDR3 DNA reads TGTGCCAGCAGTTGGGGACCGAACACTGAAGCTTTCTTT. This sequence encodes CASSWGPNTEAFF. The chain combines TRBV27 with TRBJ1-1; tentatively, D is TRBD1 (5 bases). V was clipped by 4 bases and J by 1 base, with 7 bases between them. CDR3 length equals 13 residues. Germline CDR1 MNHEY, CDR2 SMNVEV (reference sequence).

This chain connects TRBV28 to TRBJ1-2; 8 bases map to TRBD1. V lost 4 bases to trimming and J lost 8 bases; unmatched junction nucleotides: 12. This CDR3 has 15 amino acids. Germline values: CDR1 MDHEN, CDR2 SYDVKM. The CDR3 DNA sequence: TGTGCCAGCAGTTCCCTGGGGACAGGCGGGAGAGGCTACACCTTC. It encodes CASSSLGTGGRGYTF.

The gene calls are TRBV19 and TRBJ2-7, with a tentative D call TRBD1 (5 bases). V lost 1 base to trimming and J lost 2 bases, with 9 bases between them. The germline CDR1 and CDR2 sequences are LNHDA and SQIVND (reference sequence). The CDR3 contains 14 residues. This CDR3 is CASSIAQGTYEQYF. CDR3 DNA: TGTGCCAGTAGTATAGCTCAGGGTACCTACGAGCAGTACTTC.

This clone was seen only a few times. V is TRBV7-2 and J is TRBJ2-3, with TRBD2 identical over 7 bases. Germline V gene sequence: CDR1 SGHTA, CDR2 FQGNSA. The V segment lost 1 base and the J segment 5 bases; nucleotides outside the gene matches: 3. This CDR3 has 14 residues. Here the CDR3 DNA reads TGTGCCAGCAGCTTAGTTCGGGGGGTAGATACGCAGTATTTT. Translated: CASSLVRGVDTQYF.

This chain uses TRBV4-2 with TRBJ2-1; TRBD2 matches at 10 bases. Trimming took 6 bases from V and 6 from J; bases not matched to a gene: 5. The germline V gene encodes CDR1 LGHNA and CDR2 YNFKEQ. This CDR3 is built from 14 residues. The CDR3 region is CASRSGLAFNEQFF. The CDR3 nucleotides read TGTGCCAGCAGGTCGGGACTAGCGTTCAATGAGCAGTTCTTC.

The chain uses TRBV14 and TRBJ2-5, with unresolved D. Germline lookup yields CDR1 SGHDN and CDR2 FVKESK. The CDR3 is made up of 12 amino acids. Between the trimmed V and J ends, which lost 7 bases and 3 bases, there was a span of 9 bases. For the CDR3, the DNA is TGTGCCAGCAAGCCTACCGAAGAGACCCAGTACTTC. This encodes CASKPTEETQYF.